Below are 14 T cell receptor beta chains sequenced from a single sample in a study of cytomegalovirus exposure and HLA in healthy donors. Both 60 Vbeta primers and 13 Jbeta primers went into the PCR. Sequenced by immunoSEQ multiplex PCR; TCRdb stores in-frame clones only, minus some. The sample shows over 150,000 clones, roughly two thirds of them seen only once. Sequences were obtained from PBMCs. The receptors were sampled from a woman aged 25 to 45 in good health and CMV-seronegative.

CDR3 sequence reads: CASRRGQVGELFF. The DNA of the CDR3 is TGTGCCAGCAGAAGGGGGCAAGTCGGGGAGCTGTTTTTT. The chain has TRBV7-7 and TRBJ2-2; 7 positions agree with TRBD1. The junction had 5 bases not matched to a gene; V was cut back by 6 bases and J by 7 bases. The length of the CDR3 is 13 residues. From germline, CDR1 is SSHAT and CDR2 FNYEAQ (reference sequence).

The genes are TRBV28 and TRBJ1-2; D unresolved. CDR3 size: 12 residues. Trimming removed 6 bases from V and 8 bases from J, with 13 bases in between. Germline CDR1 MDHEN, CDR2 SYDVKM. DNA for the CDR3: TGTGCCAGCAGCCCTCTACGCCCGGGCTACACCTTC. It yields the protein CASSPLRPGYTF.

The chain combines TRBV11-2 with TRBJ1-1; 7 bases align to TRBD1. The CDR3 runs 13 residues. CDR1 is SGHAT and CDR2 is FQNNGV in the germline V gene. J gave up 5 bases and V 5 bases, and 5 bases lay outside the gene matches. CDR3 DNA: TGTGCCAGCAGCATCGCAGGGGGAACTGAAGCTTTCTTT. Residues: CASSIAGGTEAFF.

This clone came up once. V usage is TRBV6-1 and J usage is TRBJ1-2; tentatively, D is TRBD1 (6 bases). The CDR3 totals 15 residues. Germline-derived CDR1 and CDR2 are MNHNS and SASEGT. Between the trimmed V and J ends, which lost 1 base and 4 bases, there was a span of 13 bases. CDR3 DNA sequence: TGTGCCAGCAGTGAAGAACCAGCGGACAGCTATGGCTACACCTTC. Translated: CASSEEPADSYGYTF.

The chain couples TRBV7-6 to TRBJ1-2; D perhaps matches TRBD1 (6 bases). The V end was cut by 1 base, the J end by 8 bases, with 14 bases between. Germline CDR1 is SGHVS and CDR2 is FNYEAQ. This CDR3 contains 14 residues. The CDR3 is CASSLGVQGGGYTF. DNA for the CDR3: TGTGCCAGCAGCTTAGGTGTACAGGGTGGGGGCTACACCTTC.

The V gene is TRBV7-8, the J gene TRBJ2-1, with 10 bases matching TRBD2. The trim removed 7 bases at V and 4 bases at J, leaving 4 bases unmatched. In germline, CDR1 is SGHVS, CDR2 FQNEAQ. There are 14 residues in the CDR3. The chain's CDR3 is CASKTSGIYNEQFF. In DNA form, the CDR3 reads TGTGCCAGCAAAACTAGCGGGATTTACAATGAGCAGTTCTTC.

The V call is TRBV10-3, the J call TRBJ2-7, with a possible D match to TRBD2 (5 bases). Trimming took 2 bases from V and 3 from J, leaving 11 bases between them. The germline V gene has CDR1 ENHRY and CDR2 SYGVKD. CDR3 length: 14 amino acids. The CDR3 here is CAISENGGFYEQYF. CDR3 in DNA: TGTGCCATCAGTGAGAACGGAGGATTCTACGAGCAGTACTTC.

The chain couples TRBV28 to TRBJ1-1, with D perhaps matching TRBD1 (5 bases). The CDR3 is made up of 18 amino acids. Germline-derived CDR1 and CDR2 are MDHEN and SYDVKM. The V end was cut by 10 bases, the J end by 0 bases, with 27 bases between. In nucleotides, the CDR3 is TGTGCCACCTTCAGTTGGTACAGGTCCGCTTTCATGAACACTGAAGCTTTCTTT. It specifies CATFSWYRSAFMNTEAFF.

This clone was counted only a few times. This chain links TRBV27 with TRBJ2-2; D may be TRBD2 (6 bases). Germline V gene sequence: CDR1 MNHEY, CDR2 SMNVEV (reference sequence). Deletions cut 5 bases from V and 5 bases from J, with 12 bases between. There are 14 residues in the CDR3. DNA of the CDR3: TGTGCCAGCAGTCTGGACTATACGACCGGGGAGCTGTTTTTT. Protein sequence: CASSLDYTTGELFF.

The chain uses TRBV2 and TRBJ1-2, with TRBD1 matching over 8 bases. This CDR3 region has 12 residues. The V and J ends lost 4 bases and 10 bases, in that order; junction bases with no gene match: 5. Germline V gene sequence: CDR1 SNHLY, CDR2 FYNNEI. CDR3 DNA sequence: TGTGCCAGCAGTGTGGACAGGGTTTACTACACCTTC. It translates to CASSVDRVYYTF.

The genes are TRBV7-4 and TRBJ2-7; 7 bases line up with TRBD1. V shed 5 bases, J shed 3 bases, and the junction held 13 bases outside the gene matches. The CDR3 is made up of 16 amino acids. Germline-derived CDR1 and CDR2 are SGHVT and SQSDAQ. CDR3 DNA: TGTGCCAGCAGCGGCCGGGACAGTTTTGGTGTCTACGAGCAGTACTTC. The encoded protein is CASSGRDSFGVYEQYF.

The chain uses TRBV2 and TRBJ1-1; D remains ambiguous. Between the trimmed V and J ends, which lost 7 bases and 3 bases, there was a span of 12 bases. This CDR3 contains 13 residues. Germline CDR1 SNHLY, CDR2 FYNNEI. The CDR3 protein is CASTAEVDTEAFF. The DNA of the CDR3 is TGTGCCAGCACAGCTGAGGTTGACACTGAAGCTTTCTTT.

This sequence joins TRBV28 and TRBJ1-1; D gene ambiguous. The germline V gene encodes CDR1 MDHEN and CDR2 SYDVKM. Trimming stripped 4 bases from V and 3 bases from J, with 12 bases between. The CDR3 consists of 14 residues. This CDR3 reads CASSSRSFDTEAFF. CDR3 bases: TGTGCCAGCAGTTCCCGGTCGTTTGACACTGAAGCTTTCTTT.

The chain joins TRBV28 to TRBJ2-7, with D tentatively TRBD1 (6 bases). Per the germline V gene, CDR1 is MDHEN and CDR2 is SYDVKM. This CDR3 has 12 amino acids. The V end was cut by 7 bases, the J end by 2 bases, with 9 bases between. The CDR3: CASIRGPYEQYF. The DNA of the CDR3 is TGTGCCAGCATCAGGGGCCCCTACGAGCAGTACTTC.